This T cell receptor (beta chain) was observed in a study of shared clonotypes between healthy human individuals. Findings and limits, study-wide: Naive subsets usually exceeded memory subsets in estimated richness.

The CDR3 contains 14 residues. Germline loops: CDR1 LNHDA, CDR2 SQIVND (reference sequence). V shed 5 bases and J 2 bases; nucleotides not matched to a gene: 5. Of note for this clone: Its antigen is not known.

The naive CD8 population came from CD45RO-negative cells selected for CCR7, without terminally differentiated effector memory CD45RA+ cells. Sequencing was performed with immunoSEQ multiplex PCR; in TCRdb, only in-frame clones are kept and a portion is missing. The sample yields around 2.1 million clones, 90% to 95% seen once. This chain joins TRBV19 and TRBJ1-2, with 7 positions matching TRBD1. The source of this sequence is a man aged 18 to 30 in good health. Some clones in this sample may be carry-over from other donors' samples. Sequences were obtained from naive CD8+ T cells from PBMCs. This chain's CDR3 is CASSPGRGNYGYTF. DNA for the CDR3: TGTGCCAGTAGTCCTGGCAGGGGGAACTATGGCTACACCTTC.